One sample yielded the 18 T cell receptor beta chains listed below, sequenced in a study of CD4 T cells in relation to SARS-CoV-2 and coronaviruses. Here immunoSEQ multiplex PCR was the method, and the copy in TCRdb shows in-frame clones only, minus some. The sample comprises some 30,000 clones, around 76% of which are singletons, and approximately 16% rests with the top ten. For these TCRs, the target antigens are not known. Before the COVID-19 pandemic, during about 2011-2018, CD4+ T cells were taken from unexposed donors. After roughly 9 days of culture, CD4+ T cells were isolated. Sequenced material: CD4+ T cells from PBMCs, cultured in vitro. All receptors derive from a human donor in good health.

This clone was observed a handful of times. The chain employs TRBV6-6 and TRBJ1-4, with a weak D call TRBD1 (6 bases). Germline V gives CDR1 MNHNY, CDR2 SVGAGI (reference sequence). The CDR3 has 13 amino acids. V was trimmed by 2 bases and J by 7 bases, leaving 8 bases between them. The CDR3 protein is CASSYRGTEKLFF. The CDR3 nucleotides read TGTGCCAGCAGTTACAGGGGGACTGAAAAACTGTTTTTT.

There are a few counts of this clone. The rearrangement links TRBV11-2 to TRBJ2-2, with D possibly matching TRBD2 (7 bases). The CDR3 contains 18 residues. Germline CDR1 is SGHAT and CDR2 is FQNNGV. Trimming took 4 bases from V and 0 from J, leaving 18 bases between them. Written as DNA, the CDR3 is TGTGCCAGCAGCTCCTTCAGTTGGGAGGGGGCGAACACCGGGGAGCTGTTTTTT. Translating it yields CASSSFSWEGANTGELFF. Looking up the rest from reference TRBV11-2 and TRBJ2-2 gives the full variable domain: EAGVAQSPRYKIIEKRQSVAFWCNPISGHATLYWYQQILGQGPKLLIQFQNNGVVDDSQLPKDRFSAERLKGVDSTLKIQPAKLEDSAVYLCASSSFSWEGANTGELFFGEGSRLTVL.

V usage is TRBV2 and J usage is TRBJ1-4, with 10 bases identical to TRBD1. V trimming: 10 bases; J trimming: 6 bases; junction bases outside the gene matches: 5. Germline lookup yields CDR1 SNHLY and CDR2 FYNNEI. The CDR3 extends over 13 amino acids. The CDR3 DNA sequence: TGTGCCACCAAGGGACAGGGGTATGAAAAACTGTTTTTT. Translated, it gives CATKGQGYEKLFF.

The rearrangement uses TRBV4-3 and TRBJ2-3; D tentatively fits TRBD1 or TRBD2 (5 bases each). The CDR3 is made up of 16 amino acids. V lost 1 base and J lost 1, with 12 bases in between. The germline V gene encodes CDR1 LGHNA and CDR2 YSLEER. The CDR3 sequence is CASSQAGQGGTDTQYF. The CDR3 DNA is TGCGCCAGCAGCCAAGCGGGGCAGGGTGGCACAGATACGCAGTATTTT.

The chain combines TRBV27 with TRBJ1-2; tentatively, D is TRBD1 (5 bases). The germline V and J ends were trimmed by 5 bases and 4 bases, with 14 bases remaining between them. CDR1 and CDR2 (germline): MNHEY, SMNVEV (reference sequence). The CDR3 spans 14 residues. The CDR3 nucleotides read TGTGCCAGCAGTCCAAACGGGGGTCCCTATGGCTACACCTTC. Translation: CASSPNGGPYGYTF.

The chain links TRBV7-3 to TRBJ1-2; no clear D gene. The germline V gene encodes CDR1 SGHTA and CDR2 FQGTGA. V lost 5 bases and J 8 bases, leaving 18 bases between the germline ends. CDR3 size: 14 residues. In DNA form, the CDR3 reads TGTGCCAGCAGCCCGTCAGGAGGCTCCGGGGGCTACACCTTC. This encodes CASSPSGGSGGYTF.

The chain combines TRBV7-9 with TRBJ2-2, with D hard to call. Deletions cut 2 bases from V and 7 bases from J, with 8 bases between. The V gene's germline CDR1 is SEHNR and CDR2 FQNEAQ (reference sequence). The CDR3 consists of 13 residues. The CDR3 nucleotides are TGTGCCAGCAGCTTACCGCCGAACGGGGAGCTGTTTTTT. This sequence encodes CASSLPPNGELFF. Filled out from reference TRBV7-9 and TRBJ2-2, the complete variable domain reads DTGVSQNPRHKITKRGQNVTFRCDPISEHNRLYWYRQTLGQGPEFLTYFQNEAQLEKSRLLSDRFSAERPKGSFSTLEIQRTEQGDSAMYLCASSLPPNGELFFGEGSRLTVL.

The CDR3 is CASSPGGTGDAQPQHF. CDR3 nucleotide sequence: TGTGCCAGCAGTCCTGGGGGGACAGGGGATGCTCAGCCCCAGCATTTT. The chain employs TRBV3-1 (or the pseudogene TRBV3-2) and TRBJ1-5, with TRBD1 matching over 10 bases. The junction had 11 bases not matched to a gene; V was cut back by 6 bases and J by 6 bases. The CDR3 length is 16 residues. Per the germline V gene, CDR1 is LGHDT and CDR2 is YNNKEL (reference sequence).

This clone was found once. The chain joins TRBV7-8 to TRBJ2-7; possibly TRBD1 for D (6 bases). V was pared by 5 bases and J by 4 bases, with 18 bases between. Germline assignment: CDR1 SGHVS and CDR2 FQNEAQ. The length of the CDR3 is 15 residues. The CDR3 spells CASSQRQVLLYEQYF. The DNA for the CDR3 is TGTGCCAGCAGCCAGAGACAGGTCCTTCTGTACGAGCAGTACTTC.

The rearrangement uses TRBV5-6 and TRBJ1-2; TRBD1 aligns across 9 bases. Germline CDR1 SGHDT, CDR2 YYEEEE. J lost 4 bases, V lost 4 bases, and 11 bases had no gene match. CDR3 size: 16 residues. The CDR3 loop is CASSRPTGGELYGYTF. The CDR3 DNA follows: TGTGCCAGCAGCCGTCCGACAGGGGGAGAACTCTATGGCTACACCTTC.

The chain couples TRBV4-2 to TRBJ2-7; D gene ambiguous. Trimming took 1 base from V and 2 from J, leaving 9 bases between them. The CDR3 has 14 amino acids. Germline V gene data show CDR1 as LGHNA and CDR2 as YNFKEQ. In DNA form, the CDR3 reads TGTGCCAGCAGCCAAGGAGGCAAAACCTACGAGCAGTACTTC. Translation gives CASSQGGKTYEQYF.

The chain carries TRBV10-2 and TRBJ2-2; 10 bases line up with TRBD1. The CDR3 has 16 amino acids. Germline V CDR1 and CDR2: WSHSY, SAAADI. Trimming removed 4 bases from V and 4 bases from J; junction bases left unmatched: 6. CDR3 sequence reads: CASSVGDRGATGELFF. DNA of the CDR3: TGCGCCAGCAGTGTAGGGGACAGGGGTGCCACCGGGGAGCTGTTTTTT.

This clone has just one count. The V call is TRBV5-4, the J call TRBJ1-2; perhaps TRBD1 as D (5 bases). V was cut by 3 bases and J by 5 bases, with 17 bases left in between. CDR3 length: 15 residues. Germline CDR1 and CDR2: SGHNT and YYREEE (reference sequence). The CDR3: CASSSFGGSLYGYTF. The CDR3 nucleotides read TGTGCCAGCAGCTCCTTCGGGGGGTCCCTATATGGCTACACCTTC.

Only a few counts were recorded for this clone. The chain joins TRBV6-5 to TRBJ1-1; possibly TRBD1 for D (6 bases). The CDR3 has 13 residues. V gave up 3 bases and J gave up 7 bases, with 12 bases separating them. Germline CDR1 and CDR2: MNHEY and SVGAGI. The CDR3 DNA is TGTGCCAGCAGTTATACAGGGAGAGGTGAAGCTTTCTTT. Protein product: CASSYTGRGEAFF.

The CDR3 DNA reads TGTGCCAGCAGCCAAGATCTCAGGGGTGGTCAGCCCCAGCATTTT. Translated: CASSQDLRGGQPQHF. V is TRBV4-2 and J is TRBJ1-5; D possibly corresponds to TRBD1 (6 bases). The CDR3 is made up of 15 amino acids. Germline V gene data show CDR1 as LGHNA and CDR2 as YNFKEQ. V gave up 0 bases and J gave up 6 bases, with 12 bases separating them.

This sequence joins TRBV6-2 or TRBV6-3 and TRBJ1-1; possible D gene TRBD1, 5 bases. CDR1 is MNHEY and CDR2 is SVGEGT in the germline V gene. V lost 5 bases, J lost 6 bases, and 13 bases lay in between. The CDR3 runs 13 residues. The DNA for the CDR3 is TGTGCCAGCAGTAAAACCCTCAGGGCTGAAGCTTTCTTT. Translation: CASSKTLRAEAFF.

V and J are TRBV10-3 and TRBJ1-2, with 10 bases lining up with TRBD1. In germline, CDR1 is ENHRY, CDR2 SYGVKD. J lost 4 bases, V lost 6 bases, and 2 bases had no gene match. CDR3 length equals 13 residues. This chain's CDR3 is CAISGQGGYGYTF. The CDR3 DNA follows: TGTGCCATCAGCGGACAGGGGGGCTATGGCTACACCTTC.

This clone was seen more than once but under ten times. For the CDR3, the DNA is TGTGCCAGCAGTTTACAGGGGGCCTCTGGAAACACCATATATTTT. As protein: CASSLQGASGNTIYF. The chain combines TRBV5-4 with TRBJ1-3; 9 positions match TRBD1. Germline CDR1 SGHNT, CDR2 YYREEE (reference sequence). V was clipped by 5 bases and J by 0 bases; unmatched bases: 3. CDR3 length equals 15 residues.